This T cell receptor (beta chain) came from a study of blood T cell repertoires in COVID-19. On the study more broadly: Whether acute or convalescent, the COVID-19 samples came from the United States, Italy and Spain. Sources were T cells, B-cell-depleted T cells, or PBMCs; the material itself was cDNA or gDNA.

In the source study's methods: Nucleated cell number was recorded as an estimate derived from reference gene primer amplification. Data came from immunoSEQ multiplex PCR; TCRdb stores just in-frame clones and leaves some out. That table is the source of V, J and clone size, and D and trimming were worked out from the DNA. This repertoire shows some 240,000 clones, 80% to 90% found once; its top ten account for roughly 4.5%. The origin of this receptor is a woman aged 40 to 49 who had recovered from COVID-19. The source material was peripheral blood.

DNA for the CDR3: TGTGCCAGTAGTATAACGAGCTCTGGGGCCAACGTCCTGACTTTC. Translation: CASSITSSGANVLTF. The rearrangement uses TRBV19 and TRBJ2-6; D gene unclear. Trimming stripped 2 bases from V and 0 bases from J, with 5 bases between. This CDR3 is built from 15 residues. Germline V gene data show CDR1 as LNHDA and CDR2 as SQIVND (reference sequence).